This entry lists 9 T cell receptor beta chains sequenced from one sample in a study of tumor and adjacent non-tumor tissue in lung cancer (dated by TCRdb to 2017 to 2018). The library relied on multiplex PCR. Instrument used: Illumina HiSeq 2500. TCRbeta libraries were built by three rounds of nested PCR using primers (Table S4), following protocols modified from ARM-PCR. TCRdb cleaned the public reads at Q25 with fastp, built clones with MiXCR and kept in-frame beta chains. Each entry is one CDR3 protein sequence, shown with its most common DNA and genes. The sample profile shows about 93,000 distinct CDR3 sequences; roughly 62% of them were found once. About 15% of the sample is held by the ten biggest clonotypes. RNA was isolated from bulk unsorted tissue, and RNA quality was assessed with a NanoDrop ND-1000 and an Agilent 2100. Sequenced sample: lung tumor tissue. The receptors were gathered from a man in his 70s with non-small cell lung cancer.

On this clonotype: A read error is possible here, since a much larger clone lies one base away. The rearrangement links TRBV28 to TRBJ1-2; D call uncertain. Germline CDR1 and CDR2: MDHEN and SYDVKM. V lost 4 bases and J lost 10, with 10 bases in between. This CDR3 spans 11 amino acids. The CDR3 nucleotides read TGTGCCAGCAGTTCTCGACGAGACTACACCTTC. Its translation: CASSSRRDYTF.

Comment on this clonotype: At one end the junction does not follow the germline gene, possibly because of a read error. The genes are TRBV11-1 and TRBJ2-6; D not resolved. This CDR3 is built from 15 residues. The germline V gene encodes CDR1 SGHAT and CDR2 FQDESV (reference sequence). The CDR3 sequence is CASSMGVSWANILTF. The CDR3 nucleotides are TGTGCCAGCAGTATGGGTGTTAGTTGGGCCAACATCCTGACTTTC.

The chain uses TRBV6-5 and TRBJ1-4; unclear D gene. The CDR3 extends over 14 amino acids. Trimming left V 7 bases short and J 10 bases short, with 19 bases between. The germline V gene encodes CDR1 MNHEY and CDR2 SVGAGI. CDR3 in amino acids: CASTSSWVGGKLFF. CDR3 nucleotide sequence: TGTGCCAGCACTTCGTCTTGGGTGGGTGGAAAACTGTTTTTT.

Comment on this clonotype: At one boundary the junction diverges from the germline segment, which might be a read error. CDR3 in DNA: TGCGCCAGCAGCCAAGAACCACCAGTAGCGGGGCTCTGGGATACGCGGTATTTT. It translates to CASSQEPPVAGLWDTRYF. The chain couples TRBV4-1 to TRBJ2-3; TRBD2 matches at 8 bases. CDR1 and CDR2 (germline): MGHRA, YSYEKL. The CDR3 is 18 residues long.

Concerning this clonotype: One end of the junction is discordant with germline, which a read error may explain. This chain links TRBV4-1 with TRBJ1-2; 8 bases align to TRBD1. The germline gives CDR1 MGHRA, CDR2 YSYEKL. The CDR3 extends over 17 amino acids. Written as DNA, the CDR3 is TGTGCCAGCAGCCTAGGACAGGGAGGGTCATCTAACTATGGCTACACCTTC. Translating it yields CASSLGQGGSSNYGYTF.

About this clonotype itself: Because it lacks the conserved phenylalanine or tryptophan at the end, this CDR3 is likely a read error. The gene calls are TRBV10-3 and TRBJ2-1; no firm D call. Germline CDR1 and CDR2: ENHRY and SYGVKD. This CDR3 region has 13 residues. Here the CDR3 DNA reads TGTATCATCTCCTTTGACTCCGACAATGAGCAGTTCTTA. Its translation: CIISFDSDNEQFL.

V is TRBV28 and J is TRBJ2-3; no firm D call. Germline assignment: CDR1 MDHEN and CDR2 SYDVKM. The CDR3 consists of 16 residues. V lost 5 bases and J lost 2, with 17 bases in between. The CDR3: CASSRPRTRYTDTQYF. In DNA form, the CDR3 reads TGTGCCAGCAGTCGTCCGAGGACGAGATACACAGATACGCAGTATTTT. The full variable domain, rest sourced from reference TRBV28 and TRBJ2-3, is DVKVTQSSRYLVKRTGEKVFLECVQDMDHENMFWYRQDPGLGLRLIYFSYDVKMKEKGDIPEGYSVSREKKERFSLILESASTNQTSMYLCASSRPRTRYTDTQYFGPGTRLTVL.

This clonotype was counted a few times. Given a much more abundant clone one base away, this may be a read error. This rearrangement joins TRBV12-3 or TRBV12-4 to TRBJ2-5; the D gene is possibly TRBD2 (5 bases). This CDR3 spans 11 amino acids. CDR3 coding DNA: TGTGCCAGCAGTTTTGGGGAGACCCAGAACTTC. It is translated as CASSFGETQNF.

Worth noting for this clonotype: A read error may explain this, as a much larger clone is one base away. Since no conserved phenylalanine or tryptophan closes the CDR3, a read error is the likely cause. The chain carries TRBV30 and TRBJ1-6; TRBD1 aligns across 7 bases. Trimming cost V 1 base and J 7 bases; bases outside gene matches: 10. Looked up from germline, CDR1 is GTSNPN and CDR2 is SVGIG (reference sequence). The CDR3 has 16 amino acids. The CDR3 nucleotides read TGTGCCTGGAGTGAAACAGGGCCCAGGGGGAATTCACCCCTCCACTAT. Amino acids: CAWSETGPRGNSPLHY.